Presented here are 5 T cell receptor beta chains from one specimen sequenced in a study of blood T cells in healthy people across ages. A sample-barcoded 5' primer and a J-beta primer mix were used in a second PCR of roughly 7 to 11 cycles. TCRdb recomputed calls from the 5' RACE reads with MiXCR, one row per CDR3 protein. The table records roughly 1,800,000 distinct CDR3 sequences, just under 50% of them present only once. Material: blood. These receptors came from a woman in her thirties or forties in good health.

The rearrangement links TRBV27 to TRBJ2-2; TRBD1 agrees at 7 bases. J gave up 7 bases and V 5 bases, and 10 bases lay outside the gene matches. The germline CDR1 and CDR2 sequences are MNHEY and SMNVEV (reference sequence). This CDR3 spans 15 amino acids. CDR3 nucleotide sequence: TGTGCCAGCAGTCCACTCTACAGGGGAGACGGGGAGCTGTTTTTT. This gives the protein CASSPLYRGDGELFF.

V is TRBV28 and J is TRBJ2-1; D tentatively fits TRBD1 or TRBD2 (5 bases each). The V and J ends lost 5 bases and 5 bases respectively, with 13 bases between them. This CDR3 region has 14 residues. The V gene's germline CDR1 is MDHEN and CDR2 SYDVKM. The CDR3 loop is CASSPSGRNNEQFF. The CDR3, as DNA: TGTGCCAGCAGTCCCTCGGGACGGAACAATGAGCAGTTCTTC. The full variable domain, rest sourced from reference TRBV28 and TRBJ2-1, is DVKVTQSSRYLVKRTGEKVFLECVQDMDHENMFWYRQDPGLGLRLIYFSYDVKMKEKGDIPEGYSVSREKKERFSLILESASTNQTSMYLCASSPSGRNNEQFFGPGTRLTVL.

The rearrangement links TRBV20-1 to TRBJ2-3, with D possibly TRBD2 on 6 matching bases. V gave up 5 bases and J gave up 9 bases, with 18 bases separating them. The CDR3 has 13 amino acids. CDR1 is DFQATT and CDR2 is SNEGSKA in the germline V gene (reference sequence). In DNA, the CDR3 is TGCAGTGCTCAGAACTCGGGACTTGTAACGCAGTATTTT. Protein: CSAQNSGLVTQYF.

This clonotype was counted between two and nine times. CDR3 sequence (DNA): TGTGCCAGCAGCTTAGGTCAATTTTATGGCGGCACCTTC. Translation gives CASSLGQFYGGTF. The V gene is TRBV7-2, the J gene TRBJ1-2; D gene unclear. Per germline, CDR1 SGHTA and CDR2 FQGNSA. The CDR3 loop spans 13 amino acids. Trimming took off 1 base at V and 13 bases at J, with 16 bases between the two ends.

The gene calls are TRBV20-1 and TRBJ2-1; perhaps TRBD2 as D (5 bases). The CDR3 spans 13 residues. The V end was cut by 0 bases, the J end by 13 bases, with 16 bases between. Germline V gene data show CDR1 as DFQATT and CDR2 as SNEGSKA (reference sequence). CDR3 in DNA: TGCAGTGCTAGAGATGGTCCCGGGGAGACCCAGTTCTTC. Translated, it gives CSARDGPGETQFF.